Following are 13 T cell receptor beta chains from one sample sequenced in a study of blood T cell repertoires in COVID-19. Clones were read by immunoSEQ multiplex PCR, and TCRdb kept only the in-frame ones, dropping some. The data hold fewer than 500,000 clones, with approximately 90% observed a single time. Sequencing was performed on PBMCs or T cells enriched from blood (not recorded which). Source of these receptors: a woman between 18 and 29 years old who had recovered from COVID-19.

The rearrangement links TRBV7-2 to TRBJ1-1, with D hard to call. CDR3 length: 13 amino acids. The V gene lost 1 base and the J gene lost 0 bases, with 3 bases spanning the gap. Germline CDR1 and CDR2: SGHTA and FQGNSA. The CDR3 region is CASSLVVNTEAFF. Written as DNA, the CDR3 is TGTGCCAGCAGCTTAGTAGTGAACACTGAAGCTTTCTTT.

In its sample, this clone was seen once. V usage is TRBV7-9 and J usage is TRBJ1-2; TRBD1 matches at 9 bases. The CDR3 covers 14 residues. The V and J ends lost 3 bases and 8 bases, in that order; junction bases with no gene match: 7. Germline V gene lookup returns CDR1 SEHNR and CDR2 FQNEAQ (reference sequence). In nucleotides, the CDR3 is TGTGCCAGCAGCTTCTCAGACAGGGGGAACGGCTACACCTTC. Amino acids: CASSFSDRGNGYTF.

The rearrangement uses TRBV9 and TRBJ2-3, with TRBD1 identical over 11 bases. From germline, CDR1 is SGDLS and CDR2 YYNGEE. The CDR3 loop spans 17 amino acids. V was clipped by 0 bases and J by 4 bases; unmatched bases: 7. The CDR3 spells CASSVGAGQGVADTQYF. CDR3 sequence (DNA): TGTGCCAGCAGCGTAGGAGCGGGACAGGGGGTGGCAGATACGCAGTATTTT.

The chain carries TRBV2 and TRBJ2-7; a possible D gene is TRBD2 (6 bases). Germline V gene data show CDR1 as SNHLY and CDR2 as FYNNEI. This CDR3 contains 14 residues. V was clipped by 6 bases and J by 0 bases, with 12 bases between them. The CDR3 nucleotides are TGTGCCAGCAGCGCGGGACGTCTCTCCTACGAGCAGTACTTC. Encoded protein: CASSAGRLSYEQYF.

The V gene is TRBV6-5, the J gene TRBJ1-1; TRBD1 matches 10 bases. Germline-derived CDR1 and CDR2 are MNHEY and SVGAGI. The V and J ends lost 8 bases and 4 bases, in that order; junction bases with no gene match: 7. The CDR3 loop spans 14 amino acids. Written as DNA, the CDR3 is TGTGCCAGCGCCGGGACAGGGGTACTCACTGAAGCTTTCTTT. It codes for CASAGTGVLTEAFF.

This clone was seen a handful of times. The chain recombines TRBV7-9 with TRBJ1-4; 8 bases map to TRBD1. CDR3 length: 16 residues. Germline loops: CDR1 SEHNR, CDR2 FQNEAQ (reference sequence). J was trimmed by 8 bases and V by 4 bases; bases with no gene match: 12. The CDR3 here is CASSSGQVLAGEKLFF. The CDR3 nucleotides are TGTGCCAGCAGCTCGGGACAGGTCCTTGCGGGCGAAAAACTGTTTTTT.

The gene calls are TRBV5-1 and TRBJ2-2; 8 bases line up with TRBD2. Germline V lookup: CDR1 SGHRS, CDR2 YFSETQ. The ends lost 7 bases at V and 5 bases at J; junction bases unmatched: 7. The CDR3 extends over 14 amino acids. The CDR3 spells CASLGGVETGELFF. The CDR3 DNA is TGCGCCAGCCTCGGGGGGGTTGAGACCGGGGAGCTGTTTTTT. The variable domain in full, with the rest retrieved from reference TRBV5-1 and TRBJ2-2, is KAGVTQTPRYLIKTRGQQVTLSCSPISGHRSVSWYQQTPGQGLQFLFEYFSETQRNKGNFPGRFSGRQFSNSRSEMNVSTLELGDSALYLCASLGGVETGELFFGEGSRLTVL.

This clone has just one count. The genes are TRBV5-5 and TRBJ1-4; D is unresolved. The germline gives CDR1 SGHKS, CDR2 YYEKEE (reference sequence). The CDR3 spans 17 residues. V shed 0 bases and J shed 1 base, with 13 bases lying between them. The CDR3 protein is CASSLALATGTNEKLFF. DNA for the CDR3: TGTGCCAGCAGCTTGGCCCTAGCAACCGGAACTAATGAAAAACTGTTTTTT.

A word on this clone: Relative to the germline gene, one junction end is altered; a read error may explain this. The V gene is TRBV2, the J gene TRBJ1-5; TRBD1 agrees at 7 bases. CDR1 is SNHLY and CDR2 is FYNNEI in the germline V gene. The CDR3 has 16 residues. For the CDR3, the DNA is TGTGCCAGCAGGGAAGACGAGGGGGCGAGCAATCAGCCCCAGCATTTT. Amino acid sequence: CASREDEGASNQPQHF.

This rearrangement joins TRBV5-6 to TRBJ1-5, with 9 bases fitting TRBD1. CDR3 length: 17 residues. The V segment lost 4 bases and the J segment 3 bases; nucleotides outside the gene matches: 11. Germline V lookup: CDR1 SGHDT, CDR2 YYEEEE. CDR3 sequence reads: CASSPPWDRATNQPQHF. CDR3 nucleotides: TGTGCCAGCAGCCCACCTTGGGACAGGGCGACCAATCAGCCCCAGCATTTT.

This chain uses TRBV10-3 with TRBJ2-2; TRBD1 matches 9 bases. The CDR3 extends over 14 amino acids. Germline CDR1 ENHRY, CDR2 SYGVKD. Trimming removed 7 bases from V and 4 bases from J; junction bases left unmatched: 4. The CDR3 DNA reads TGTGCCATCACCGGGACAGGGCGCACCGGGGAGCTGTTTTTT. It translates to CAITGTGRTGELFF.

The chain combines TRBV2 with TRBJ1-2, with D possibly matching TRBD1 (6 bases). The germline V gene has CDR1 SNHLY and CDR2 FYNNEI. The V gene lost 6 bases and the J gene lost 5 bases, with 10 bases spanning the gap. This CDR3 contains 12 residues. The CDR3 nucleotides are TGTGCCAGCAGAGTAACAGGGTATGGCTACACCTTC. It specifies CASRVTGYGYTF.

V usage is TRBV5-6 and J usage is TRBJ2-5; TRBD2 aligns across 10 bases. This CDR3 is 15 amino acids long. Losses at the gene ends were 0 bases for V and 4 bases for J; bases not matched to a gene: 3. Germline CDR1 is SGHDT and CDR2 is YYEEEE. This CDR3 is CASSLVAGGRETQYF. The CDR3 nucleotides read TGTGCCAGCAGCTTGGTAGCGGGGGGAAGAGAGACCCAGTACTTC.